This paragraph reports one T cell receptor (beta chain). The data derive from a study of blood T cell repertoires in COVID-19. At the level of the study: Italy, Spain and the United States were the sources of the convalescent and acute COVID-19 samples.

The Seattle patients joined while their infection was active and were tracked longitudinally afterward. Germline trimming cut 6 bases from V and 2 bases from J; bases unmatched to any gene: 8. Germline V CDR1 and CDR2: SGDLS, YYNGEE. The CDR3 totals 15 residues. Original analysis: Amplification of reference gene primers provided the estimated nucleated cell counts. Assay used: immunoSEQ multiplex PCR; TCRdb lists only in-frame clones, some missing. V and J calls and clone size are copied from that table; D and trimming were computed from the DNA. The repertoire has 150,000 to 200,000 clones, 80% to 85% of them found once; the top ten carry over 6%.

The receptor was isolated from an older woman with COVID-19, enrolled during active disease. This chain uses TRBV9 with TRBJ2-7; 10 nucleotides align to TRBD2. The material sequenced was peripheral blood. CDR3: CASTPTSGPPYEQYF. In DNA form, the CDR3 reads TGTGCCAGCACCCCGACTAGCGGGCCTCCCTACGAGCAGTACTTC.